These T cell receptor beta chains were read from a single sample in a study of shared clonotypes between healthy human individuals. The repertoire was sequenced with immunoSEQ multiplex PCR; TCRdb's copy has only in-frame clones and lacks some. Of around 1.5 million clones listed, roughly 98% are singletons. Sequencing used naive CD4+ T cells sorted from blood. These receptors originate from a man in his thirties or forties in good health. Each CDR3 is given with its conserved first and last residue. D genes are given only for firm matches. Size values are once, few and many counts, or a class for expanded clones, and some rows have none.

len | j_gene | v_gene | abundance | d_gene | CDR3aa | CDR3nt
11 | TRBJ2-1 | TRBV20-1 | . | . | CSARGINEQFF | TGCAGTGCTAGAGGCATTAATGAGCAGTTCTTC
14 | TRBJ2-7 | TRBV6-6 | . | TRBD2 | CASSHTSGTYEQYF | TGTGCCAGCAGCCACACTAGCGGAACCTACGAGCAGTACTTC
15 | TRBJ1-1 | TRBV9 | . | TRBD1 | CASSEGTGGWAEAFF | TGTGCCAGCAGCGAGGGGACAGGGGGCTGGGCTGAAGCTTTCTTT
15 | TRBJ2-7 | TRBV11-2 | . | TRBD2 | CASSSGTSGRNEQYF | TGTGCCAGCAGCTCCGGGACTAGCGGGAGGAACGAGCAGTACTTC
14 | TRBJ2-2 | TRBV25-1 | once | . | CASSEFIGSGELFF | TGTGCCAGCAGTGAATTTATAGGCAGCGGGGAGCTGTTTTTT
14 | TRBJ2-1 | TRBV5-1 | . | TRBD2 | CASKRLAGNNEQFF | TGCGCCAGCAAAAGGCTAGCGGGAAACAATGAGCAGTTCTTC
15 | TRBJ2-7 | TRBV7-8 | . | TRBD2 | CASSLGTSGSREQYF | TGTGCCAGCAGCTTAGGGACTAGCGGGAGTAGGGAGCAGTACTTC
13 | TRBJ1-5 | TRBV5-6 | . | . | CASSLRGDQPQHF | TGTGCCAGCAGCTTGCGGGGGGATCAGCCCCAGCATTTT
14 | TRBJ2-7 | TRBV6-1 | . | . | CASTRQEPSYEQYF | TGTGCCAGCACTAGACAGGAACCCTCCTACGAGCAGTACTTC
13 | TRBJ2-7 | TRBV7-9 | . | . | CASSAARGSEQYF | TGTGCCAGCAGCGCCGCCAGGGGTTCCGAGCAGTACTTC
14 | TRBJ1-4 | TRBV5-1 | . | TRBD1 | CASSLQGEDEKLFF | TGCGCCAGCAGCTTACAGGGGGAGGACGAAAAACTGTTTTTT
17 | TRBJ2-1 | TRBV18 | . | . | CASSPLRVKVGGDEQFF | TGTGCCAGCTCACCATTAAGAGTGAAAGTAGGTGGGGATGAGCAGTTCTTC
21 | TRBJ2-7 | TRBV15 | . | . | CATSRGRFRAASGMFSYEQYF | TGTGCCACCAGCAGAGGAAGGTTTAGGGCGGCCAGCGGCATGTTCTCCTACGAGCAGTACTTC
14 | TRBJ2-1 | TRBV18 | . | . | CASSPAPADNEQFF | TGTGCCAGCTCACCAGCGCCGGCGGACAATGAGCAGTTCTTC
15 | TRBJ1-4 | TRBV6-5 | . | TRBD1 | CASSSIGTGTEKLFF | TGTGCCAGCAGTTCCATCGGGACAGGGACTGAAAAACTGTTTTTT
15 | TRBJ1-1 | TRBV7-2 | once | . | CASSLWTNRGTEAFF | TGTGCCAGCAGCTTATGGACTAACCGTGGGACTGAAGCTTTCTTT
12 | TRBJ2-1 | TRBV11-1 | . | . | CASSLPWNEQFF | TGTGCCAGCAGCTTGCCATGGAATGAGCAGTTCTTC
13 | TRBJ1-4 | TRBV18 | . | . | CASSQGIKEKLFF | TGTGCCAGCTCACAAGGGATTAAAGAAAAACTGTTTTTT
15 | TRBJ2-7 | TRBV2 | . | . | CASSGGEITSYEQYF | TGTGCCAGCAGTGGGGGGGAAATCACCTCCTACGAGCAGTACTTC
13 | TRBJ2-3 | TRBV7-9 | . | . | CASSTGLTDTQYF | TGTGCCAGCAGCACTGGTCTCACAGATACGCAGTATTTT
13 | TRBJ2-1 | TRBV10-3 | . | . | CAIRGTDYNEQFF | TGTGCCATCAGGGGGACCGACTACAATGAGCAGTTCTTC
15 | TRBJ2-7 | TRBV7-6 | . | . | CASSLDWSATYEQYF | TGTGCCAGCAGCTTAGATTGGTCAGCGACCTACGAGCAGTACTTC
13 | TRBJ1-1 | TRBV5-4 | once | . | CASSLQGNTEAFF | TGTGCCAGCAGCTTGCAGGGGAACACTGAAGCTTTCTTT
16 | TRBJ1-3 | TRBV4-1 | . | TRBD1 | CASSQGTGDTGNTIYF | TGCGCCAGCAGCCAAGGGACAGGGGATACTGGAAACACCATATATTTT
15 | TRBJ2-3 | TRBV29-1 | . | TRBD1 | CSVDPQGASTDTQYF | TGCAGCGTTGACCCACAGGGGGCAAGCACAGATACGCAGTATTTT
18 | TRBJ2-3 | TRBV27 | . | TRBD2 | CASRTWTGTSGEVDTQYF | TGTGCCAGCAGGACCTGGACCGGGACTAGTGGGGAGGTAGATACGCAGTATTTT
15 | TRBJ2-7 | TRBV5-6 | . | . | CASSSGWGHAYEQYF | TGTGCCAGCAGCTCTGGGTGGGGACATGCCTACGAGCAGTACTTC
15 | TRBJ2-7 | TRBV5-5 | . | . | CASSLFGSGLYEQYF | TGTGCCAGCAGCTTGTTCGGTAGCGGATTATACGAGCAGTACTTC
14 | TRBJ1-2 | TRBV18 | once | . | CASSPGGLNYGYTF | TGTGCCAGCTCCCCGGGAGGGCTAAACTATGGCTACACCTTC
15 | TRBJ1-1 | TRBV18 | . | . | CASSPQSGRNTEAFF | TGTGCCAGCTCACCACAATCAGGGAGAAACACTGAAGCTTTCTTT
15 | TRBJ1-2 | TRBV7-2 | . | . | CASSLEQGYNYGYTF | TGTGCCAGCAGCTTAGAACAGGGTTACAACTATGGCTACACCTTC
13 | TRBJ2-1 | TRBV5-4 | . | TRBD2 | CASSLIPAGEQFF | TGTGCCAGCAGCTTGATCCCAGCGGGAGAGCAGTTCTTC
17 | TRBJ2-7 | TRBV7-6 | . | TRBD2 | CASSLSRGTSAPYEQYF | TGTGCCAGCAGTTTAAGCCGAGGGACTAGCGCACCCTACGAGCAGTACTTC
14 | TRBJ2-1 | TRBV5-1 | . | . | CASSIEGTAGEQFF | TGCGCCAGCAGCATAGAGGGGACAGCGGGTGAGCAGTTCTTC
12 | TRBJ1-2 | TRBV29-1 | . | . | CSVVGHQYGYTF | TGCAGCGTTGTTGGGCACCAGTATGGCTACACCTTC
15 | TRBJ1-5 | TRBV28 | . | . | CASTLGRARPQPQHF | TGTGCCAGCACCCTAGGTCGTGCCAGGCCCCAGCCCCAGCATTTT
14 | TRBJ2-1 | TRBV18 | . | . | CASSPGSGDNEQFF | TGTGCCAGCTCCCCCGGGTCAGGTGACAATGAGCAGTTCTTC
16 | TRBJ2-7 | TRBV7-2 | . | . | CASSLVPPPGAYEQYF | TGTGCCAGCAGCTTAGTCCCCCCACCCGGCGCCTACGAGCAGTACTTC
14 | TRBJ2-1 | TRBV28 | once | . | CASKGGGPYNEQFF | TGTGCCAGCAAAGGGGGAGGGCCGTACAATGAGCAGTTCTTC
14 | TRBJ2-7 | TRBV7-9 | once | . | CASSLAGRAYEQYF | TGTGCCAGCAGCTTAGCTGGAAGGGCGTACGAGCAGTACTTC
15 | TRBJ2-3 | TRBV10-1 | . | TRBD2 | CASRSGSVSTDTQYF | TGCGCCAGCCGGAGCGGGAGCGTAAGCACAGATACGCAGTATTTT
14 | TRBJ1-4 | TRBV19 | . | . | CASSISGSNEKLFF | TGTGCCAGTAGTATATCTGGGTCTAATGAAAAACTGTTTTTT
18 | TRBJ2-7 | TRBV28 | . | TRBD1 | CASSSSGNWRQGSYEQYF | TGTGCCAGCAGTTCCTCCGGCAATTGGAGACAGGGCTCCTACGAGCAGTACTTC
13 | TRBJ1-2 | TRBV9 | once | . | CASSGGAVGGYTF | TGTGCCAGCAGCGGGGGGGCAGTTGGCGGCTACACCTTC
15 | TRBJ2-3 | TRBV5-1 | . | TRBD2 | CASSLGGLASAAQYF | TGCGCCAGCAGCTTGGGAGGACTAGCGTCCGCGGCGCAGTATTTT
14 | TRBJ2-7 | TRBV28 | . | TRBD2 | CASGWTSGSYEQYF | TGTGCCAGCGGATGGACTAGCGGGAGCTACGAGCAGTACTTC
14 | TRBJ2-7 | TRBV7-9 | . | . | CASSFSGTIHEQYF | TGTGCCAGCAGCTTTTCCGGGACGATCCACGAGCAGTACTTC
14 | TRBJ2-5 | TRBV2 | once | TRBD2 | CASGEASGMATQYF | TGTGCCAGCGGTGAAGCTAGCGGGATGGCGACCCAGTACTTC
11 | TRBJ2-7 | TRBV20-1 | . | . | CSAREGYEQYF | TGCAGTGCTAGGGAGGGGTACGAGCAGTACTTC
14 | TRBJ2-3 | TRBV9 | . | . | CASSVVGGPDTQYF | TGTGCCAGCAGCGTAGTGGGCGGGCCAGATACGCAGTATTTT
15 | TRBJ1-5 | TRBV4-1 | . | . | CASSQERSSNQPQHF | TGCGCCAGCAGCCAAGAAAGGTCTAGCAATCAGCCCCAGCATTTT
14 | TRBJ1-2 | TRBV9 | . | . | CASSVGRVGHGYTF | TGTGCCAGCAGCGTAGGCAGGGTGGGCCATGGCTACACCTTC
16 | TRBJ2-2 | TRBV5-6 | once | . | CASSLVLTDPRGELFF | TGTGCCAGCAGCCTTGTATTAACGGACCCCAGAGGGGAGCTGTTTTTT
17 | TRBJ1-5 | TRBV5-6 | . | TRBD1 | CASSLGGPGGNYQPQHF | TGTGCCAGCAGCTTGGGTGGTCCAGGGGGTAATTATCAGCCCCAGCATTTT
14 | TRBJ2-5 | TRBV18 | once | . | CASSHTPSQETQYF | TGTGCCAGCTCCCATACCCCGTCCCAAGAGACCCAGTACTTC
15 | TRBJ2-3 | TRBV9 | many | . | CASSVLGAPTDTQYF | TGTGCCAGCAGCGTACTAGGGGCCCCCACAGATACGCAGTATTTT
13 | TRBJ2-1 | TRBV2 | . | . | CASSERVRNEQFF | TGTGCCAGCAGTGAAAGGGTACGCAATGAGCAGTTCTTC
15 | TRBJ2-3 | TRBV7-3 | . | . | CASSLLADRTDTQYF | TGTGCCAGCAGCTTACTTGCAGACCGAACAGATACGCAGTATTTT
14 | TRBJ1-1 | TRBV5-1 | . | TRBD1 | CASSGQGWGTEAFF | TGCGCCAGCAGCGGACAGGGCTGGGGCACTGAAGCTTTCTTT